This T cell receptor beta chain appears in the sequencing data of a study of T-cell memory formation after mild COVID-19. Study details: TCR clusters were mostly donor specific. Findings and limits, study-wide: Cross-reactive memory appears to have joined, as suggested by some responding clones showing up in pre-infection memory.

A word on this clonotype: Its antigen is not identified.

The CDR3 length is 13 residues. CDR1 MNHNS and CDR2 SASEGT come from the germline V gene. Deletions cut 4 bases from V and 2 bases from J, with 8 bases between. TCRdb fed the 5' RACE reads into MiXCR, producing one record per CDR3 protein. Here the sample spans 55,000 to 75,000 distinct CDR3 sequences, approximately 30% being singletons. The chain uses TRBV6-1 and TRBJ1-2; no clear D gene. The sample taken for sequencing was PBMCs or a T cell subset sorted from them (not recorded which). The TCR originated in a man between 18 and 29 years old who had mild COVID-19 (a few samples of this study predate the infection). Cell type and time point are not known. The CDR3: CASSGRRNYGYTF. The CDR3 nucleotides are TGTGCCAGCAGTGGTCGGAGGAACTATGGCTACACCTTC.